This TCR beta chain was recorded in a study of T-cell memory formation after mild COVID-19 (dated by TCRdb to the early 2020s). With regard to the full study: Most TCR sequence clusters were specific to one of the two donors. In a couple of donors, T-cell clones that expanded and contracted after mild COVID-19 were tracked by sequencing TCRalpha and TCRbeta repertoires over time. Two young, previously healthy adult volunteers made up the cohort, one male and one female.

This clonotype was observed a handful of times. Its cognate antigen has yet to be identified. No clone much larger than this one lies a single base away; base qualities are absent. Ficoll-Paque density gradient centrifugation was used to isolate PBMCs. CDR1 and CDR2, per the germline V gene, are MGHRA and YSYEKL. The cysteine opens and the phenylalanine closes a CDR3 of 15 amino acids. The CDR3 DNA has 45 bases and is translated from base 1. V sheds 3 bases and J sheds 2 bases, leaving 11 bases between their ends. Here is what the overall study found, with its caveats: From day 15 to 85, contracting clones showed balanced CD4/CD8 phenotypes, whereas a second wave of clones that expanded from day 15 to 37 leaned towards CD4+. Some responding clones were detected in pre-infection memory, which suggested that pre-existing cross-reactive memory T cells had joined the SARS-CoV-2 response. The second-wave clones that peaked on day 37 were not confirmed to be SARS-CoV-2 specific. Only a couple of mild cases were covered in the study, and larger cohorts including severe cases with pre-infection samples were considered necessary. Contracting CD4+ clones were located mainly in the CM and EM memory subsets, whereas CD8+ clones were found to be enriched in EMRA.

Sequencing was performed on an Illumina NovaSeq 6000. cDNA libraries for TCRalpha and TCRbeta were prepared by 5'RACE using constant-segment primers, with sample barcodes and unique molecular identifiers added. RNA was extracted from every sample with Trizol reagent. Libraries were amplified in two PCR steps, with a second sample barcode and Illumina TruSeq adapters added in the second step. Sequencing of the libraries was done on an Illumina NovaSeq, producing 2 x 150 bp paired-end reads. Concerning the study's data processing: Demultiplexing of reads and collapsing into UMI-guided consensus sequences were performed with migec v1.2.7. With mixcr v2.1.11, UMI consensuses were aligned to TRA and TRB V and J templates and assembled into clonotypes. Clonotypes were classified as expanded or contracted when called significant by both edgeR and NoisET, with noise models trained on biological replicates. For edgeR calls, a false discovery rate-adjusted p below 0.01 and a log2 fold-change threshold of 1 were applied. PCA with hierarchical clustering of max-normalized trajectories of the 1000 most abundant clonotypes was used as exploratory dynamics analysis. Separately sequenced CD4+ and CD8+ repertoires were used to assign the CD4 or CD8 phenotype of responding clones. TCRdb reworked the public reads: Q25 trimming with fastp, MiXCR clone assembly, productive beta chains retained. Each CDR3 protein gets just one entry, which takes the most common genes and DNA from the rows behind it. TCRdb assigned the V and J calls; the authors' analysis was not used. The sample table lists approximately 480,000 distinct CDR3 sequences, approximately 18% of them with a count of one. Over 9% of the sample goes to the ten largest clones.

The V and J segments used are TRBV4-1 and TRBJ2-1, with a tentative D call of TRBD1 or TRBD2, each matching 5 bases. This clonotype was obtained from an adult woman who had mild COVID-19 (a few samples of this study predate the infection). The sample titles of this study are shuffled in the database, so cell type and time point are left out; the donor was told from shared clones. Sequenced material: PBMCs or a T cell subset sorted from them (not recorded which). The CDR3 reads as follows: CASSHRDGAYNEQFF. The nucleotide sequence reads as follows: TGCGCCAGCAGCCACCGGGACGGAGCCTACAATGAGCAGTTCTTC.